This TCR beta chain comes out of a study of shared clonotypes between healthy human individuals. Study at large: Contributing individuals were a couple of females and a few males aged 18 to 49.

Study-wide findings and caveats: Represented diversity (both genetic and exposure-history) was limited by the small number of donors.

Remarks on this clone: As yet, its antigen is unknown.

The V end was cut by 1 base, the J end by 5 bases, with 15 bases between. The CDR3 totals 16 residues. Germline V CDR1 and CDR2: LGHNA, YSLEER. Only in-frame clones appear in the TCRdb table, and some are missing; sequencing was by immunoSEQ multiplex PCR. The data show about 330,000 clones, roughly 70% seen once. The clonotype was recovered from a man under 40 in good health. V and J are TRBV4-3 and TRBJ2-1; D ambiguous. The sample comprised memory CD4+ T cells sorted from blood. As to subset: CD45RA-negative fraction. Here the CDR3 DNA reads TGCGCCAGCAGCCAAGGTAACCCCGGACGCAACAATGAGCAGTTCTTC. Amino acid sequence: CASSQGNPGRNNEQFF.